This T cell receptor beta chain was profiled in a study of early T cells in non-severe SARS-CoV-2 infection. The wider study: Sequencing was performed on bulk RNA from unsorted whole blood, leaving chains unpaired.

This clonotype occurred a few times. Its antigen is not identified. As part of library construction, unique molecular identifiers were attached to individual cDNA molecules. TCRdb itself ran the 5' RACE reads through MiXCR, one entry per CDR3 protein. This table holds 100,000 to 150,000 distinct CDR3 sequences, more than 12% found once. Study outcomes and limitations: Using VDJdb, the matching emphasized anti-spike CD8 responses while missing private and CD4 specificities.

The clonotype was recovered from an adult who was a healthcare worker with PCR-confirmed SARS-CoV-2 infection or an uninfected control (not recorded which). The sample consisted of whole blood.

This chain's CDR3 is CASSWDRVKDTEAFF. CDR3 coding DNA: TGTGCCAGCAGTTGGGACAGGGTTAAGGACACTGAAGCTTTCTTT. The rearrangement uses TRBV6-5 and TRBJ1-1, with TRBD1 matching over 9 bases. Trimming took 4 bases from V and 3 from J; bases not matched to a gene: 6. In germline, CDR1 is MNHEY, CDR2 SVGAGI. CDR3 length: 15 residues.